The clone carrying this TCR beta chain was found a few times. Collection of around 10 milliliters of peripheral blood was performed for each donor. Germline V lookup: CDR1 SGHTA, CDR2 FQGTGA. This CDR3 region has 13 residues. The V end was cut by 5 bases, the J end by 3 bases, with 10 bases between. This record belongs to a study of blood T cells in healthy people across ages. Together with a sample-barcoded 5' primer, a J-beta primer mix was included in a second PCR lasting roughly 7 to 11 cycles. TCRdb reprocessed the 5' RACE reads via MiXCR and lists one record per CDR3 protein. The data show roughly 1.7 million distinct CDR3 sequences, around 35% seen once.

This TCR was recovered from a woman aged 30 to 39 in good health. Sequenced: blood. This chain uses TRBV7-3 with TRBJ1-1; tentatively, D is TRBD1 (5 bases). CDR3 sequence (DNA): TGTGCCAGCAGCCTTCGACAGCACACTGAAGCTTTCTTT. It is translated as CASSLRQHTEAFF.